This entry is about one TCR beta chain. For a library built for alpha chains, this beta chain is a stray read; little rests on its size. Time point meaning: sample taken at primary tumor resection. Frozen PBMC, nontumor lung or tumor provided whole RNA, which was sequenced unsorted. TCRdb reanalysed the 5' RACE reads using MiXCR and keeps one entry per CDR3 protein. The table has approximately 830 distinct CDR3 sequences, roughly 19% seen once. The sample comes from a study of spatial heterogeneity in lung cancer. Germline V CDR1 and CDR2: SNHLY, FYNNEI. The CDR3 spans 15 residues. V shed 2 bases, J shed 7 bases, and the junction held 5 bases outside the gene matches.

The sample in question was PBMCs, obtained at surgery. The chain couples TRBV2 to TRBJ2-1; TRBD2 matches 10 bases. The clonotype comes from a female donor with early-stage non-small cell lung cancer. For the CDR3, the DNA is TGTGCCAGCAGTGAAACCACTAGCGGGGCGAATGAGCAGTTCTTC. It translates to CASSETTSGANEQFF. Filled out from reference TRBV2 and TRBJ2-1, the complete variable domain reads EPEVTQTPSHQVTQMGQEVILRCVPISNHLYFYWYRQILGQKVEFLVSFYNNEISEKSEIFDDQFSVERPDGSNFTLKIRSTKLEDSAMYFCASSETTSGANEQFFGPGTRLTVL.